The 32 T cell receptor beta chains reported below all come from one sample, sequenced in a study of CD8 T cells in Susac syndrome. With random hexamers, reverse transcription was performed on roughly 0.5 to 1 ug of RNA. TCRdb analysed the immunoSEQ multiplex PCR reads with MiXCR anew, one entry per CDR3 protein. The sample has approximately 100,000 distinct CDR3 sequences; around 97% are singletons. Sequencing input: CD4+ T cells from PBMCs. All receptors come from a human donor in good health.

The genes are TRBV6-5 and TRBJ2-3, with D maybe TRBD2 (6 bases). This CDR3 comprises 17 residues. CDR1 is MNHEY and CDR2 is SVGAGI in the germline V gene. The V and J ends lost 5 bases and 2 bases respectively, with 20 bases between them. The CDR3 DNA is TGTGCCAGCAGTGTACTTCGACCGGGACTCACCACAGATACGCAGTATTTT. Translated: CASSVLRPGLTTDTQYF.

The CDR3 is CASSLGLAGGADTQYF. Written as DNA, the CDR3 is TGTGCCAGCAGTCTGGGACTAGCGGGAGGGGCAGATACGCAGTATTTT. The V and J genes are TRBV28 and TRBJ2-3; TRBD2 agrees at 16 bases. The ends lost 5 bases at V and 4 bases at J; junction bases unmatched: 3. CDR1 MDHEN and CDR2 SYDVKM come from the germline V gene. This CDR3 is built from 16 residues.

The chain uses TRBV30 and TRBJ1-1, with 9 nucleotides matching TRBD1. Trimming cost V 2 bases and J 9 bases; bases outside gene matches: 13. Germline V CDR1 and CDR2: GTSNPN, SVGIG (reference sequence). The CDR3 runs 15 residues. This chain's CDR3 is CAWSWWTGAQLKAFF. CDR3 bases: TGTGCCTGGAGTTGGTGGACAGGGGCCCAACTGAAAGCTTTCTTT.

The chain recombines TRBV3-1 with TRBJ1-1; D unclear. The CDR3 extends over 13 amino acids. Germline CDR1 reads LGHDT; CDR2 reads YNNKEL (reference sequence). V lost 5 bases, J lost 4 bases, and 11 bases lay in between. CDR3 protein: CASSFGKGTEAFF. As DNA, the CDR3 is TGTGCCAGCAGCTTCGGGAAGGGCACTGAAGCTTTCTTT.

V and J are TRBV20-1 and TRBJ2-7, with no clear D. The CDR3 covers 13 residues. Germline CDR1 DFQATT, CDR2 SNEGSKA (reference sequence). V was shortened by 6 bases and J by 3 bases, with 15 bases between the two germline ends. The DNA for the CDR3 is TGCAGTGCAACCTACCCAGCAGTCTACGAGCAGTACTTC. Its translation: CSATYPAVYEQYF.

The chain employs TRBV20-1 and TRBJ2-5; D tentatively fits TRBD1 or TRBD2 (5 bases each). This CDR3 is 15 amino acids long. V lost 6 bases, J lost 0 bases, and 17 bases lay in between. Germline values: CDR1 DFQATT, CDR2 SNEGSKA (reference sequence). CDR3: CSAADGARNQETQYF. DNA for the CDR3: TGCAGTGCAGCAGACGGGGCAAGAAACCAAGAGACCCAGTACTTC.

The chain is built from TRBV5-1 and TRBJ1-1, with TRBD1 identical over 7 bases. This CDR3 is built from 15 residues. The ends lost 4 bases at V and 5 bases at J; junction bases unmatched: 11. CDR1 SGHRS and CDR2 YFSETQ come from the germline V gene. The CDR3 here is CASSGTTGRGTEAFF. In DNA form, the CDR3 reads TGCGCCAGCAGCGGGACGACAGGGCGTGGGACTGAAGCTTTCTTT.

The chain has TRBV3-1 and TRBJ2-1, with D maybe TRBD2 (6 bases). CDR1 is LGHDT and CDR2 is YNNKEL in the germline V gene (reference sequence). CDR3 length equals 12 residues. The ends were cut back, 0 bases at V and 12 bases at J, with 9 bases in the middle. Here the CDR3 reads CASSQDRRGQFF. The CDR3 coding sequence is TGTGCCAGCAGCCAAGACCGGAGGGGGCAGTTCTTC.

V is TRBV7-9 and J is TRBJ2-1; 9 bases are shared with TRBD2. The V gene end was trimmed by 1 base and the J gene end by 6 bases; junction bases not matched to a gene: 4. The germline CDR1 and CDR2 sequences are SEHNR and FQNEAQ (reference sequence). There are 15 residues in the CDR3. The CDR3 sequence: CASSLVAGVINEQFF. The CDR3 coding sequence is TGTGCCAGCAGCTTAGTAGCGGGGGTTATCAATGAGCAGTTCTTC.

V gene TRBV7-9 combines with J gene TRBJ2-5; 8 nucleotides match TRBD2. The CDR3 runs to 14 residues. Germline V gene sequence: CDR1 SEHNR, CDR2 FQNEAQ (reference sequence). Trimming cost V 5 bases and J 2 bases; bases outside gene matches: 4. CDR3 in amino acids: CASSTGGAQETQYF. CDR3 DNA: TGTGCCAGCAGCACGGGGGGGGCTCAAGAGACCCAGTACTTC.

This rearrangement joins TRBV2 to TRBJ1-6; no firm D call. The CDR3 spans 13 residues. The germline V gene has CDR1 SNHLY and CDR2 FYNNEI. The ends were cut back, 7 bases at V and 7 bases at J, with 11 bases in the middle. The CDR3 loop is CASTGSRNSPLHF. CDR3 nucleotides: TGTGCCAGCACCGGGTCAAGAAATTCACCCCTCCACTTT.

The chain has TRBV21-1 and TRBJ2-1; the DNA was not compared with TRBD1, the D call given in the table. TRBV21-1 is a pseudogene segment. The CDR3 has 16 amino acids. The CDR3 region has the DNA TGTGCCAGCAGCATAGGTACGGGCGCTGGGGTCAATGAGCAGTTCTTC. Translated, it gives CASSIGTGAGVNEQFF.

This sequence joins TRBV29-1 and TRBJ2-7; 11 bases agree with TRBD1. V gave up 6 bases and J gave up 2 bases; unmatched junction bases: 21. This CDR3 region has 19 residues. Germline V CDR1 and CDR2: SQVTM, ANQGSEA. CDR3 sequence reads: CSVGQGARVDPRITYEQYF. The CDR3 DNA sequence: TGCAGCGTCGGACAGGGGGCAAGGGTAGATCCACGGATAACCTACGAGCAGTACTTC.

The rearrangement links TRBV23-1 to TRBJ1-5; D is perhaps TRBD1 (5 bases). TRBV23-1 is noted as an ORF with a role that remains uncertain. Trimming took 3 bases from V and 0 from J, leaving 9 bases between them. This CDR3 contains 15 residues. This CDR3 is CASSQTVISNQPQHF. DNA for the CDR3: TGCGCCAGCAGTCAGACAGTCATTAGCAATCAGCCCCAGCATTTT.

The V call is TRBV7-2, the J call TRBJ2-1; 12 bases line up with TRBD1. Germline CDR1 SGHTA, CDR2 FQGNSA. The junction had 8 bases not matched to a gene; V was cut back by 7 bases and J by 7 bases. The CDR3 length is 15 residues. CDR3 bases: TGTGCCAGCAACCCGGGACAGGGGGCGCAAAATGAGCAGTTCTTC. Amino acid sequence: CASNPGQGAQNEQFF.

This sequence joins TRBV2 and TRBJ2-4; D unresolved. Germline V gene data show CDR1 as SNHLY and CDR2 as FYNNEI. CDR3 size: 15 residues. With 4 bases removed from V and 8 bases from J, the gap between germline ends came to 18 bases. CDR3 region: CASSAEGYGLDIQYF. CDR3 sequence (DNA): TGTGCCAGCAGTGCGGAAGGGTACGGGTTGGACATTCAGTACTTC.

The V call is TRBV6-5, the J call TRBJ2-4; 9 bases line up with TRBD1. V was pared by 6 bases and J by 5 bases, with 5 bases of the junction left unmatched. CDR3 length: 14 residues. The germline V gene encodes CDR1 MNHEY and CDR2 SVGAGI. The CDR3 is CASSPRTGENIQYF. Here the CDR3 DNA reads TGTGCCAGCAGCCCCCGGACAGGGGAAAACATTCAGTACTTC.

CDR3 in amino acids: CASSPRDGPYEQYF. The DNA for the CDR3 is TGTGCCAGCAGCCCACGGGACGGACCCTACGAGCAGTACTTC. The gene calls are TRBV7-9 and TRBJ2-7; D could derive from TRBD1 or TRBD2 (5 bases each). CDR3 length: 14 amino acids. Trimming took off 5 bases at V and 2 bases at J, with 13 bases between the two ends. CDR1 SEHNR and CDR2 FQNEAQ come from the germline V gene (reference sequence).

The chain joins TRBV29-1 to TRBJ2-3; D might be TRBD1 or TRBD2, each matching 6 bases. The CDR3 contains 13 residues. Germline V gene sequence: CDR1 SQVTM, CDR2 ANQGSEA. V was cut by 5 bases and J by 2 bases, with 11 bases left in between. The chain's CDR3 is CSVRGRYTDTQYF. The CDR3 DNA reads TGCAGCGTTCGGGGGCGGTACACAGATACGCAGTATTTT.

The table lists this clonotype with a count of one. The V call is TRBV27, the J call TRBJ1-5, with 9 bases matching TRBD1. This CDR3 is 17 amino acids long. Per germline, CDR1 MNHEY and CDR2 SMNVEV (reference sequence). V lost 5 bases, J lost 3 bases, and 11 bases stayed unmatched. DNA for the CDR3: TGTGCCAGCAGTAAAGAGACCGGGACAGGGAACAATCAGCCCCAGCATTTT. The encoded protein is CASSKETGTGNNQPQHF.

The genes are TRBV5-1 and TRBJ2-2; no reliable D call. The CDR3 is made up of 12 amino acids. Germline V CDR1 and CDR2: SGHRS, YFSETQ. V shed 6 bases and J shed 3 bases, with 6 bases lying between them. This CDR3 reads CASTGYTGELFF. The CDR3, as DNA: TGCGCCAGCACGGGCTACACCGGGGAGCTGTTTTTT.

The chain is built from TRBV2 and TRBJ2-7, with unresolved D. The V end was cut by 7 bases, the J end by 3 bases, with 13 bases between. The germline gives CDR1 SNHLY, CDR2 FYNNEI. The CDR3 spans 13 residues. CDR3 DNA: TGTGCCAGCACCATAGACGGTCTCTACGAGCAGTACTTC. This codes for CASTIDGLYEQYF.

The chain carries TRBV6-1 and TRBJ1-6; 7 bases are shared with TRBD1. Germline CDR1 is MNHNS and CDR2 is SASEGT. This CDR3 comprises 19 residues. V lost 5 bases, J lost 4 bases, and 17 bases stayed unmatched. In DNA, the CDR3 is TGTGCCAGCAGTCCGAGACCGAATTACAGGGGCGGGTATAATTCACCCCTCCACTTT. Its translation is CASSPRPNYRGGYNSPLHF.

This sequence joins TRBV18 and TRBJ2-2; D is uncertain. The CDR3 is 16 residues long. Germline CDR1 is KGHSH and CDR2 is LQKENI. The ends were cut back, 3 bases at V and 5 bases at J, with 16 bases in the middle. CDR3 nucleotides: TGTGCCAGCTCACCTGGGCAAACTATACTGACCGGGGAGCTGTTTTTT. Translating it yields CASSPGQTILTGELFF.

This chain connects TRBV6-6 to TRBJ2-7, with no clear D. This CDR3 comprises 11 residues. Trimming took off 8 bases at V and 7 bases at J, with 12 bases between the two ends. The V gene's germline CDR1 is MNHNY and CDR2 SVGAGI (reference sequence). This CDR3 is CASLSGVEQYF. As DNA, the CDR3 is TGTGCCAGCTTATCTGGTGTTGAGCAGTACTTC.

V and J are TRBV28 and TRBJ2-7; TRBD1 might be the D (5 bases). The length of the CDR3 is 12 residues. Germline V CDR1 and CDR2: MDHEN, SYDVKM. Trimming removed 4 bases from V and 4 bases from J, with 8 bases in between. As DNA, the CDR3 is TGTGCCAGCAGTTCGACAGAATACGAGCAGTACTTC. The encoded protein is CASSSTEYEQYF.

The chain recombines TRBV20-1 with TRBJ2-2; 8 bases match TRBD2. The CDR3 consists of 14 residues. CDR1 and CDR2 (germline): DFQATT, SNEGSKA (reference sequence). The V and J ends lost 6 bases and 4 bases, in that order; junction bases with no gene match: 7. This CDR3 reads CSAIGGASTGELFF. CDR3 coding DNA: TGCAGTGCCATCGGGGGGGCCAGCACCGGGGAGCTGTTTTTT.

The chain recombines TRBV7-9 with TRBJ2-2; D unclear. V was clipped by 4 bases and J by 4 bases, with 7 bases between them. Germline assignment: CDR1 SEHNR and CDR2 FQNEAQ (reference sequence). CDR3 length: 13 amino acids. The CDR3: CASSSKATGELFF. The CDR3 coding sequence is TGTGCCAGCAGCTCAAAGGCCACCGGGGAGCTGTTTTTT.

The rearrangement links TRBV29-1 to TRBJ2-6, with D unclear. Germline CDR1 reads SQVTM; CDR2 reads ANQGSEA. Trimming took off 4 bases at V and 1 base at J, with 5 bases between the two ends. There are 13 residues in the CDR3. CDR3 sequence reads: CSVVKSGANVLTF. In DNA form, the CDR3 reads TGCAGCGTTGTGAAGTCTGGGGCCAACGTCCTGACTTTC.

The CDR3 DNA is TGTGCCTGGACAAGATCCGGGGGGAGCTACGAGCAGTACTTC. Protein product: CAWTRSGGSYEQYF. The chain employs TRBV30 and TRBJ2-7, with 7 bases matching TRBD2. Germline V lookup: CDR1 GTSNPN, CDR2 SVGIG (reference sequence). J gave up 3 bases and V 4 bases, and 9 bases lay outside the gene matches. The CDR3 totals 14 residues.

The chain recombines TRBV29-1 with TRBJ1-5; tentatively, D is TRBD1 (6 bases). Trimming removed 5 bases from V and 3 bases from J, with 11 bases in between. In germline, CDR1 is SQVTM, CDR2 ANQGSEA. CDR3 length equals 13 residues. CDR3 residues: CSVKQGVNQPQHF. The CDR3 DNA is TGCAGCGTTAAACAGGGAGTCAATCAGCCCCAGCATTTT.

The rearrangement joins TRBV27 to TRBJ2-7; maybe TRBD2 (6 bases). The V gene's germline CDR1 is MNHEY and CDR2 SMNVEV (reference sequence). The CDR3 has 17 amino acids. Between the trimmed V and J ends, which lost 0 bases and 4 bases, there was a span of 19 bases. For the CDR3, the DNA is TGTGCCAGCAGTTTATCTCCGCCGTGGAGGGGCCCTTACGAGCAGTACTTC. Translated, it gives CASSLSPPWRGPYEQYF.